This TCR beta chain was sequenced during a study of memory CD4+ T cells and cytomegalovirus serostatus. For the study at large: Donors were healthy Belgian adults, under ten CMV seropositive and under 30 seronegative. Study conclusions and caveats: The CMV-associated TCR signature appears largely within the CD4+ memory repertoire.

Sequencing used immunoSEQ multiplex PCR; TCRdb keeps in-frame clones, though not all of them. The sample contains under 50,000 clones, roughly 78% of which appear only once. Details on this clone: Its specificity is not known.

The length of the CDR3 is 13 residues. Per germline, CDR1 SNHLY and CDR2 FYNNEI. J was trimmed by 6 bases and V by 7 bases; bases with no gene match: 8. Single viable CD3+CD4+CD8-CD45RO+ cells were sorted as the memory CD4+ T cells. Serum IgG to CMV pp150, pp28, p38 and p52 defined serostatus. This TCR was sampled from an adult in good health and CMV-seronegative. The chain has TRBV2 and TRBJ2-7, with 8 bases identical to TRBD1. Sequencing used memory CD4+ T cells from blood. The CDR3 DNA follows: TGTGCCAGCACAGGACAGGGAGCTCTCGAGCAGTACTTC. This encodes CASTGQGALEQYF.